This T cell receptor beta chain was sequenced for a study of technical replicates of blood from several donors. Per the germline V gene, CDR1 is LGHNA and CDR2 is YNFKEQ. The CDR3 extends over 13 amino acids. V lost 2 bases and J lost 2, with 4 bases in between. Profiling relied on immunoSEQ multiplex PCR, and the TCRdb table lists in-frame clones only, not all of them. The data show 60,000 to 80,000 clones, roughly nine tenths seen once. The sequence was obtained from a human donor in good health. The rearrangement uses TRBV4-2 and TRBJ2-1; D unclear. Input material: T cells isolated from PBMCs. Here the CDR3 reads CASSQPTYNEQFF. The CDR3 DNA reads TGTGCCAGCAGCCAACCAACCTACAATGAGCAGTTCTTC.